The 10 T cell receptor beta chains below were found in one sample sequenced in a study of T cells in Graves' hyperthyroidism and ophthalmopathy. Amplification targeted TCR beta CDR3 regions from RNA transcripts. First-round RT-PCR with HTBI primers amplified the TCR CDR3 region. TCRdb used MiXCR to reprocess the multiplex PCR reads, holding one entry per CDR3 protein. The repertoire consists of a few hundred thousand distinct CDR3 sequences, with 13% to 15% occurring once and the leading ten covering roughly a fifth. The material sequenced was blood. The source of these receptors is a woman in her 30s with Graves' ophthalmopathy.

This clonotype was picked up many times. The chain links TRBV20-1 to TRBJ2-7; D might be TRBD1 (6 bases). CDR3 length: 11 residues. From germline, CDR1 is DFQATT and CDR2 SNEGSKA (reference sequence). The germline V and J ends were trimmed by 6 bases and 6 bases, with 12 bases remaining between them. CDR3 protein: CSARGPSEQYF. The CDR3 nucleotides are TGCAGTGCCAGGGGACCTAGCGAGCAGTACTTC.

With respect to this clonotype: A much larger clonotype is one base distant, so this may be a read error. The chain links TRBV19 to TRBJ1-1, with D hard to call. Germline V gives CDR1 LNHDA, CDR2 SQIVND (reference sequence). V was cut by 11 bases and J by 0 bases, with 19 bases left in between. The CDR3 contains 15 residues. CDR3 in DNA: TGTGCCGGTAAAGATAGAGCCGGGGTGAACACTGAAGCTTTCTTT. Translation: CAGKDRAGVNTEAFF.

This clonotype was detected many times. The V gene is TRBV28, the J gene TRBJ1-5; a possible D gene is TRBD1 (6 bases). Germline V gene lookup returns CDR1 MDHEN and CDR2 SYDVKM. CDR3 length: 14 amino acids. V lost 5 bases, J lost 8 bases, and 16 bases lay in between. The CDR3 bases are TGTGCCAGCAGTCCCACTGACAGGCTAAAGCCCCAGCATTTT. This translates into CASSPTDRLKPQHF.

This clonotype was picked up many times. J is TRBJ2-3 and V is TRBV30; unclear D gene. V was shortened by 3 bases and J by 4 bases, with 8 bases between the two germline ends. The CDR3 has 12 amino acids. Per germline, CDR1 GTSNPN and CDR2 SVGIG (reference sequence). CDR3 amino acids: CAWSPKADTQYF. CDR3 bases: TGTGCCTGGAGCCCAAAGGCAGATACGCAGTATTTT.

The CDR3 loop reads CASSEFEGRDSPLHF. The DNA of the CDR3 is TGTGCCAGCAGTGAGTTTGAGGGGAGGGATTCACCCCTCCACTTT. This chain uses TRBV6-1 with TRBJ1-6; a weak D match, TRBD1 (5 bases). The V and J ends lost 3 bases and 8 bases respectively, with 14 bases between them. The CDR3 is 15 residues long. Germline-derived CDR1 and CDR2 are MNHNS and SASEGT.

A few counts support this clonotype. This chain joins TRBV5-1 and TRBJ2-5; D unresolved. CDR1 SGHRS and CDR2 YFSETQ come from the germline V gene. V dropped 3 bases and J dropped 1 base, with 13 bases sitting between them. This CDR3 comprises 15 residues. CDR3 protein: CASSSLGSGQETQYF. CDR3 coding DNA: TGCGCCAGCAGCTCCTTGGGCAGTGGCCAAGAGACCCAGTACTTC.

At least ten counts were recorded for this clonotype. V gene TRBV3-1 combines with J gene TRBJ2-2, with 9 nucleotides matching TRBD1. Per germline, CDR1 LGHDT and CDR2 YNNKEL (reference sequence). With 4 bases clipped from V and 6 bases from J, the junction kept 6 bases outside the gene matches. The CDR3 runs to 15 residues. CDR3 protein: CASSPMTGGAGELFF. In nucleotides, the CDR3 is TGTGCCAGCAGCCCAATGACAGGGGGGGCCGGGGAGCTGTTTTTT.

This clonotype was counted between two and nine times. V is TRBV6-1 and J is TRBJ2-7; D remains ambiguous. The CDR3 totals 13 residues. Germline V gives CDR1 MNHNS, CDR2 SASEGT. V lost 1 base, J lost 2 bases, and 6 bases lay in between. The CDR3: CASSEGSTYEQYF. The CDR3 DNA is TGTGCCAGCAGTGAAGGGTCCACCTACGAGCAGTACTTC.

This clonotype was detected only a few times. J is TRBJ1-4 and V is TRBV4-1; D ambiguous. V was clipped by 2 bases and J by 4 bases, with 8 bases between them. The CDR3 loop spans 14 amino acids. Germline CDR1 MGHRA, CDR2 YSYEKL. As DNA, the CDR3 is TGCGCCAGCAGCCAAAGTCAGCTTAATGAAAAACTGTTTTTT. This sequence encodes CASSQSQLNEKLFF.

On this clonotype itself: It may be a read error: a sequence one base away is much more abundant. CDR3 coding DNA: TGTGCCCGCAGCCTTGGGGGGGGCTCCGGGGAGCTGTTTTTT. It is translated as CARSLGGGSGELFF. This chain uses TRBV6-1 with TRBJ2-2, with a possible D match to TRBD2 (7 bases). The CDR3 totals 14 residues. Germline-derived CDR1 and CDR2 are MNHNS and SASEGT.